This passage covers 16 T cell receptor beta chains from one sample sequenced in a study of blood T cell repertoires in COVID-19. Clones were read by immunoSEQ multiplex PCR, and TCRdb kept only the in-frame ones, dropping some. The top ten hold around 8% of the sample, which has 250,000 to 350,000 clones, about 87% seen once. Sequenced: peripheral blood. These receptors came from a woman aged 45-60 years who had recovered from COVID-19.

The chain uses TRBV4-1 and TRBJ1-2, with D possibly being TRBD1 (6 bases). The CDR3 covers 13 residues. CDR1 MGHRA and CDR2 YSYEKL come from the germline V gene. Between the trimmed V and J ends, which lost 3 bases and 4 bases, there was a span of 9 bases. This CDR3 reads CASSQGALYGYTF. The CDR3 DNA sequence: TGCGCCAGCAGCCAGGGGGCTCTCTATGGCTACACCTTC.

This clone has only one observation. This chain connects TRBV10-3 to TRBJ1-2, with a tentative D call TRBD1 (6 bases). CDR3 length: 16 amino acids. The germline V and J ends were trimmed by 5 bases and 0 bases, with 16 bases remaining between them. Germline CDR1 and CDR2: ENHRY and SYGVKD. CDR3 protein: CAISLAGGLTNYGYTF. CDR3 coding DNA: TGTGCCATCAGTCTTGCGGGGGGGCTTACTAACTATGGCTACACCTTC.

The chain employs TRBV29-1 and TRBJ2-3, with D possibly being TRBD1 (7 bases). The CDR3 covers 15 residues. CDR1 is SQVTM, CDR2 ANQGSEA, per germline. V was trimmed by 7 bases and J by 3 bases, leaving 20 bases between them. The CDR3 DNA sequence: TGCAGCGCTGACGGACAGGAGGGTGGAACAGATACGCAGTATTTT. It is translated as CSADGQEGGTDTQYF.

V gene TRBV6-5 combines with J gene TRBJ2-2; 9 nucleotides align to TRBD1. Germline lookup yields CDR1 MNHEY and CDR2 SVGAGI. Trimming cost V 10 bases and J 8 bases; bases outside gene matches: 11. The CDR3 extends over 14 amino acids. CDR3 bases: TGTGCCATCTCCCGGGACAGGGAATCGGGGGAGCTGTTTTTT. Translating it yields CAISRDRESGELFF.

The chain is built from TRBV19 and TRBJ1-1; no definite D call. The V gene lost 4 bases and the J gene lost 3 bases, with 12 bases spanning the gap. The germline V gene encodes CDR1 LNHDA and CDR2 SQIVND (reference sequence). The CDR3 spans 14 residues. The CDR3 sequence is CASSTADGDTEAFF. The CDR3 nucleotides are TGTGCCAGTAGTACCGCGGACGGGGACACTGAAGCTTTCTTT.

The CDR3, as DNA: TGTGCCAGCAGCGGCCGGGACAGGTCGTATCTATTGTCCTACGAGCAGTACTTC. Protein sequence: CASSGRDRSYLLSYEQYF. This chain connects TRBV7-9 to TRBJ2-7, with TRBD1 matching over 8 bases. The CDR3 is 18 residues long. Germline CDR1 SEHNR, CDR2 FQNEAQ (reference sequence). The J segment lost 1 base and the V segment lost 5 bases, leaving 16 bases of the junction unmatched.

J is TRBJ2-3 and V is TRBV5-4; maybe TRBD1 (6 bases). This CDR3 is 15 amino acids long. From germline, CDR1 is SGHNT and CDR2 YYREEE (reference sequence). V gave up 4 bases and J gave up 0 bases, with 12 bases separating them. The CDR3 is CASSHQGLSTDTQYF. In nucleotides, the CDR3 is TGTGCCAGCAGCCACCAGGGGCTTAGCACAGATACGCAGTATTTT.

About this clone itself: The same CDR3 arises from other DNA sequences in this sample as well. The chain recombines TRBV7-2 with TRBJ2-7; 8 bases agree with TRBD2. Germline V gene data show CDR1 as SGHTA and CDR2 as FQGNSA. The CDR3 runs to 15 residues. V shed 5 bases, J shed 2 bases, and the junction held 8 bases outside the gene matches. CDR3 in amino acids: CASSPRTGGTYEQYF. CDR3 DNA sequence: TGTGCCAGCAGCCCTAGAACGGGGGGGACCTACGAGCAGTACTTC.

The chain combines TRBV29-1 with TRBJ2-2; the D is unclear. The germline V gene has CDR1 SQVTM and CDR2 ANQGSEA. V lost 5 bases to trimming and J lost 5 bases, with 12 bases between them. The CDR3 spans 13 residues. The CDR3 sequence: CSVRRSQTGELFF. The CDR3 nucleotides read TGCAGCGTTCGGCGGTCTCAGACCGGGGAGCTGTTTTTT.

V is TRBV18 and J is TRBJ2-3; D possibly corresponds to TRBD1 (5 bases). V was clipped by 3 bases and J by 4 bases, with 8 bases between them. The length of the CDR3 is 13 residues. The germline V gene encodes CDR1 KGHSH and CDR2 LQKENI. The DNA for the CDR3 is TGTGCCAGCTCACCCTTGACAGCAGATACGCAGTATTTT. Translation gives CASSPLTADTQYF. Combining the CDR3 with reference TRBV18 and TRBJ2-3 gives the whole variable domain NAGVMQNPRHLVRRRGQEARLRCSPMKGHSHVYWYRQLPEEGLKFMVYLQKENIIDESGMPKERFSAEFPKEGPSILRIQQVVRGDSAAYFCASSPLTADTQYFGPGTRLTVL.

The CDR3 spells CASSQVASIWGNEQFF. In nucleotides, the CDR3 is TGCGCCAGCAGCCAAGTCGCTAGCATTTGGGGCAATGAGCAGTTCTTC. J is TRBJ2-1 and V is TRBV4-1; a weak D match, TRBD2 (5 bases). The CDR3 consists of 16 residues. Germline V CDR1 and CDR2: MGHRA, YSYEKL. V was shortened by 1 base and J by 6 bases, with 16 bases between the two germline ends.

The chain carries TRBV6-1 and TRBJ1-2; 9 positions agree with TRBD1. The germline CDR1 and CDR2 sequences are MNHNS and SASEGT. This CDR3 is 16 amino acids long. J lost 0 bases, V lost 2 bases, and 4 bases had no gene match. The CDR3 DNA sequence: TGTGCCAGCAGTGAAAAGGGGGACAGGGCTAACTATGGCTACACCTTC. Translated: CASSEKGDRANYGYTF.

This chain connects TRBV5-4 to TRBJ2-3, with 8 nucleotides matching TRBD1. The germline gives CDR1 SGHNT, CDR2 YYREEE (reference sequence). Trimming removed 3 bases from V and 5 bases from J; junction bases left unmatched: 5. The CDR3 sequence is 14 residues long. The CDR3 spells CASSSQGAGDTQYF. In nucleotides, the CDR3 is TGTGCCAGCAGCTCCCAGGGGGCTGGAGATACGCAGTATTTT.

The rearrangement uses TRBV9 and TRBJ2-3; 12 bases match TRBD2. Trimming cost V 4 bases and J 0 bases; bases outside gene matches: 3. Germline V lookup: CDR1 SGDLS, CDR2 YYNGEE. The CDR3 spans 16 residues. The CDR3 region has the DNA TGTGCCAGCAGCACTGGACTAGCGGGAAGCACAGATACGCAGTATTTT. This translates into CASSTGLAGSTDTQYF.

This clone appeared many times. The V call is TRBV6-2 or TRBV6-3, the J call TRBJ2-3; 7 bases line up with TRBD1. This CDR3 has 17 amino acids. Germline-derived CDR1 and CDR2 are MNHEY and SVGEGT. Trimming removed 5 bases from V and 3 bases from J; junction bases left unmatched: 14. CDR3: CASSRSLRQGLTDTQYF. The CDR3 DNA follows: TGTGCCAGCAGTCGCAGCCTACGACAGGGATTAACAGATACGCAGTATTTT.

The rearrangement links TRBV7-9 to TRBJ2-7; 7 bases match TRBD1. Germline CDR1 reads SEHNR; CDR2 reads FQNEAQ (reference sequence). J gave up 1 base and V 5 bases, and 2 bases lay outside the gene matches. CDR3 length: 13 residues. The CDR3 loop is CASSTQGSYEQYF. The CDR3 coding sequence is TGTGCCAGCAGCACACAGGGGTCCTACGAGCAGTACTTC.